This TCR beta chain is from a study of CXCR3-negative and CXCR3-positive naive CD8 T cells. The authors made the TRB cDNA libraries by 5' RACE using UMI labels. From the 5' RACE reads, TCRdb lists one entry per CDR3 protein and no DNA. The sample table sets out more than 75,000 distinct CDR3 sequences. Naivety in CD8+ T cells corresponded to a CD45RO-CCR7+CD27+CD95- phenotype. Study outcomes and limitations: Naive cells that were CXCR3-negative or CXCR3-positive used TRBV-TRBJ genes alike, while memory cells diverged. CXCR3-expressing naive cells carried TRB CDR3s more hydrophobic than those of CXCR3-negative naive cells.

This CDR3 spans 12 amino acids. From germline, CDR1 is MDHEN and CDR2 SYDVKM. To note about this clonotype: Its antigen remains unidentified.

This chain links TRBV28 with TRBJ2-7; TCRdb picks TRBD1, but there is no DNA to check that call. The sequence derives from a human donor in good health. Some clones in this sample may be carry-over from other donors' samples. Sequenced: naive CXCR3+ CD8+ T cells from blood. This sample's subset: CD45RO-CCR7+CD27+CD95- naive CD8+ T cells expressing CXCR3 (TNR3+). The chain's CDR3 is CAIPPRVRGVYF.